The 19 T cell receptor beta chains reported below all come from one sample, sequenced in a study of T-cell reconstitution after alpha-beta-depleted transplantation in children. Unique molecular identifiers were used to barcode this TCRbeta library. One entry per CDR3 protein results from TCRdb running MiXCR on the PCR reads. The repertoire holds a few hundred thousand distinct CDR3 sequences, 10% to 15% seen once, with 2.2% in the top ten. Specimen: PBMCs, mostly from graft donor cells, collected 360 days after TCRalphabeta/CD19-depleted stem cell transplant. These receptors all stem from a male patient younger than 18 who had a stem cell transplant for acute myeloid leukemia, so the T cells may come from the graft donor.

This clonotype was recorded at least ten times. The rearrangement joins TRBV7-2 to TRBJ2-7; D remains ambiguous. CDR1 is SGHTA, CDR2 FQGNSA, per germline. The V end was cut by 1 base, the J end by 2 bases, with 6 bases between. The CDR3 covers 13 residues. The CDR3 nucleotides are TGTGCCAGCAGCTTAGGCTATACCTACGAGCAGTACTTC. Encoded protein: CASSLGYTYEQYF.

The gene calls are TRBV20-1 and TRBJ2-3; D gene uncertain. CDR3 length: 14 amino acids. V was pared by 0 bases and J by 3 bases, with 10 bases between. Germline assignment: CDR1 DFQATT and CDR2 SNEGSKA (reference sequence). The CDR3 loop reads CSAREEHRTDTQYF. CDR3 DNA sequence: TGCAGTGCTAGAGAGGAACACAGAACAGATACGCAGTATTTT.

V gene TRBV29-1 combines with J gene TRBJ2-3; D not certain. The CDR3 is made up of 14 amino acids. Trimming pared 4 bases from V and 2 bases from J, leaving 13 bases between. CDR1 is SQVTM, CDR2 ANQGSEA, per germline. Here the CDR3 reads CSVGEDGFTDTQYF. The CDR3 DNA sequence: TGCAGCGTTGGGGAAGACGGATTCACAGATACGCAGTATTTT.

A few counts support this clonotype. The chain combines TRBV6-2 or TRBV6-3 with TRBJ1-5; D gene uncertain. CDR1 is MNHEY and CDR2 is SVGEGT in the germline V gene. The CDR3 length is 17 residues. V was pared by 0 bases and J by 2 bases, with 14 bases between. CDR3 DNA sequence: TGTGCCAGCAGTTACTCTATACGGTCCGGAGGCAATCAGCCCCAGCATTTT. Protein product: CASSYSIRSGGNQPQHF.

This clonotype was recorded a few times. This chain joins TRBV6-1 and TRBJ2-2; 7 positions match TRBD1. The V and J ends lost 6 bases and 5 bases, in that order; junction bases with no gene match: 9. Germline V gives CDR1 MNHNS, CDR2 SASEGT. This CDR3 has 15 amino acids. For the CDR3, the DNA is TGTGCCAGCAGACCCCGGGACAGCATTACCGGGGAGCTGTTTTTT. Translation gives CASRPRDSITGELFF.

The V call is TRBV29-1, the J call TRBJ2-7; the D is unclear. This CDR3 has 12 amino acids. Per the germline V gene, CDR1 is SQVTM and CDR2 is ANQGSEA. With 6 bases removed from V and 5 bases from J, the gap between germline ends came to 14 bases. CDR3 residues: CSVRFPMDEQYF. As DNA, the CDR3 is TGCAGCGTCCGGTTCCCCATGGACGAGCAGTACTTC.

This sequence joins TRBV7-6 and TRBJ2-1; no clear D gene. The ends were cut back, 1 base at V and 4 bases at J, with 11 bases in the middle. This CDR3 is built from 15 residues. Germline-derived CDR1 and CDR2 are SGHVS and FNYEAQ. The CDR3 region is CASSLVPDGYNEQFF. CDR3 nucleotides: TGTGCCAGCAGCTTAGTACCTGACGGATACAATGAGCAGTTCTTC.

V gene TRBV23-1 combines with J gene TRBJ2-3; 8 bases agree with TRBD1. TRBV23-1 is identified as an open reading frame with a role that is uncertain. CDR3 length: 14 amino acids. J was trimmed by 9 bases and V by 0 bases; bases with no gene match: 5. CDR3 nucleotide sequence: TGCGCCAGCAGTCAATCGCCCGACAGGGGAACGCAGTATTTT. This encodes CASSQSPDRGTQYF.

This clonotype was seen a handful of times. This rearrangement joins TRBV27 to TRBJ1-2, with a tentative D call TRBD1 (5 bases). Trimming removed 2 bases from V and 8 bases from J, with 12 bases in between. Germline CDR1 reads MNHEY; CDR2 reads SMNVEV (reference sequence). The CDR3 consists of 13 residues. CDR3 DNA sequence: TGTGCCAGCAGTTTAACCCAGGGAGGCGGCTACACCTTC. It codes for CASSLTQGGGYTF.

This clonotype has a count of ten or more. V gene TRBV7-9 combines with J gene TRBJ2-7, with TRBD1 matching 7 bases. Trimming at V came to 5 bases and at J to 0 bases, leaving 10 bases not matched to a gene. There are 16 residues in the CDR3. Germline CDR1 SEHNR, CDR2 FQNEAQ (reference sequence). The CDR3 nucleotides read TGTGCCAGCAGCCCCGCCCGTGACAGGGACTCCTACGAGCAGTACTTC. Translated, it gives CASSPARDRDSYEQYF.

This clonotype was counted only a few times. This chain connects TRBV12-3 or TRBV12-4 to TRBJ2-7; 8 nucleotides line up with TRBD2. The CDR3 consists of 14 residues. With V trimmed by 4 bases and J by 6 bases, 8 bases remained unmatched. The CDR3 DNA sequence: TGTGCCAGCAGTTCGATAGCGGGATTATTCGAGCAGTACTTC. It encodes CASSSIAGLFEQYF.

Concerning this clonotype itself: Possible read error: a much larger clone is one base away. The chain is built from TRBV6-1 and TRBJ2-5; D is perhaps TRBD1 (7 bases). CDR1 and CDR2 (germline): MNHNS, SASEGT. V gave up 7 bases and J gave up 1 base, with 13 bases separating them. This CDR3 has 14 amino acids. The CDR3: CASNGGTVQETQYF. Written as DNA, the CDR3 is TGTGCCAGCAATGGGGGGACAGTCCAAGAGACCCAGTACTTC.

CDR3 residues: CASSLEQVTSYEQYF. CDR3 coding DNA: TGTGCCAGCAGCTTAGAACAGGTTACATCCTACGAGCAGTACTTC. The chain couples TRBV7-8 to TRBJ2-7; D is possibly TRBD1 (5 bases). This CDR3 contains 15 residues. CDR1 and CDR2 (germline): SGHVS, FQNEAQ. V shed 1 base and J shed 1 base, with 11 bases lying between them.

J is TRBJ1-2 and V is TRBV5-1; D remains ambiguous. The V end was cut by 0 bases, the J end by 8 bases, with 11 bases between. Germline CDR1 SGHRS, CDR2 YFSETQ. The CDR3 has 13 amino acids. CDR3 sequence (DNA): TGCGCCAGCAGCTTGGAAACAGCCGGGGGCTACACCTTC. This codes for CASSLETAGGYTF.

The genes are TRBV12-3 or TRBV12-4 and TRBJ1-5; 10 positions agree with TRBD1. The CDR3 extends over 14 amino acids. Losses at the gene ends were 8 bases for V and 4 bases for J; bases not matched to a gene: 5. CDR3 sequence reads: CASSGQGKNQPQHF. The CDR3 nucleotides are TGTGCCAGCTCGGGACAGGGGAAAAATCAGCCCCAGCATTTT.

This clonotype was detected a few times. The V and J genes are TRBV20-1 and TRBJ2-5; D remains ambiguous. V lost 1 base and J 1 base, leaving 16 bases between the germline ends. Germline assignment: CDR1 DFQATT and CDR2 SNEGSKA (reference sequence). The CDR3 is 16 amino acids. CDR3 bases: TGCAGTGCTAGAGGCCTCCCCTGGGATCCCCAAGAGACCCAGTACTTC. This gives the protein CSARGLPWDPQETQYF.

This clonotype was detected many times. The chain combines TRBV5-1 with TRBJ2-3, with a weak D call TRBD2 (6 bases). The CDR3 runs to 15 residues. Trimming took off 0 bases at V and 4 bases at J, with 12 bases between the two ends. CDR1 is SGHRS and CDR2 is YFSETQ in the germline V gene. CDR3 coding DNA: TGCGCCAGCAGCTTGGGCGGGATAGGCCCAGATACGCAGTATTTT. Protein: CASSLGGIGPDTQYF.

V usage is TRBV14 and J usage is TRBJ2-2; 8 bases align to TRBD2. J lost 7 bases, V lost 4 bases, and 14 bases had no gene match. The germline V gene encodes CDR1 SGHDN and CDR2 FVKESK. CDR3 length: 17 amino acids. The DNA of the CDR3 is TGTGCCAGCAGCCTGCGGGGAGCGGGAGTTTTGAGCGGGGAGCTGTTTTTT. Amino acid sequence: CASSLRGAGVLSGELFF.

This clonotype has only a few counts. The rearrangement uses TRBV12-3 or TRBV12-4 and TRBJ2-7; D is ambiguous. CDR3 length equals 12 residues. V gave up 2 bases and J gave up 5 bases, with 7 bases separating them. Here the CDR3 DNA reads TGTGCCAGCAGTTTATCGTGGAACGAGCAGTACTTC. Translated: CASSLSWNEQYF.